Listed here is a single T cell receptor (beta chain). Its antigen remains unknown. TCRdb's copy holds only in-frame clones and misses some; the assay was immunoSEQ multiplex PCR. The sample gives 60,000 to 75,000 clones, approximately 86% of which show up once; roughly 2.3% is in the top ten. This entry is derived from a study of lymphopenia after photon versus proton radiotherapy. Study-level findings and limits: After the lymphocyte nadir, photon-treated repertoires showed oligoclonal expansion, especially of CD8+ Temra cells. Under photons, naive T cells and diversity fell while effector/memory populations rose.

The CDR3 runs to 14 residues. The V and J ends lost 1 base and 0 bases respectively, with 6 bases between them. Germline-derived CDR1 and CDR2 are LGHNA and YNFKEQ. This chain joins TRBV4-2 and TRBJ1-2; D possibly corresponds to TRBD1 (6 bases). This clonotype was sampled from a man aged 35 to 55 with gastric cancer. The sample consisted of peripheral blood, taken from a patient treated with photon-based radiotherapy. The CDR3 DNA reads TGTGCCAGCAGCCAAGCAGGGGCTAACTATGGCTACACCTTC. Protein: CASSQAGANYGYTF.